This T cell receptor (beta chain) is from a study of shared clonotypes between healthy human individuals. The study ran the assay at deep level. For every subset, genomic DNA was evenly distributed across several immunoSEQ plates. Sequenced by immunoSEQ multiplex PCR; TCRdb stores in-frame clones only, minus some. The repertoire holds over 2 million clones, with roughly 90% as singletons. The study's findings and limits: Limitation of the genetic and exposure-history diversity represented came from the few donors. Sorted-subset sequencing, rarefaction showed, was incomplete despite large depth.

Germline CDR1 and CDR2: MDHEN and SYDVKM. The V end was cut by 8 bases, the J end by 0 bases, with 22 bases between. The CDR3 length is 17 residues. This clone was picked up one time. Its specificity is unknown. The receptor's source is a man between 18 and 35 years old in good health. Some clones in this sample may be carry-over from other donors' samples. Sequenced input: naive CD4+ T cells from PBMCs. Specified subset: CD45RA+ positively selected. The chain has TRBV28 and TRBJ1-1, with D possibly being TRBD1 (5 bases). CDR3 loop: CASPPTGREALNTEAFF. The CDR3 nucleotides are TGTGCCAGCCCTCCCACAGGAAGGGAAGCTCTGAACACTGAAGCTTTCTTT.